The 9 T cell receptor beta chains below were found in one sample sequenced in a study of graft-versus-host responses after intestinal transplantation. Some clones are missing from TCRdb's copy, which holds only in-frame ones; the method was immunoSEQ multiplex PCR. The data show roughly 90,000 clones, approximately 90% seen once. Their antigen targets remain unknown. The sample was unstimulated CD4+ T cells sorted from spleen or lymph node cells, taken before transplant. All receptors derive from a human donor who was the organ donor for an intestinal transplant.

The chain uses TRBV19 and TRBJ2-5; TRBD1 matches at 7 bases. Per the germline V gene, CDR1 is LNHDA and CDR2 is SQIVND (reference sequence). The ends lost 3 bases at V and 2 bases at J; junction bases unmatched: 3. The CDR3 has 14 residues. This CDR3 reads CASSISRGQETQYF. The CDR3 DNA reads TGTGCCAGTAGTATCAGCAGGGGGCAAGAGACCCAGTACTTC.

This rearrangement joins TRBV10-3 to TRBJ2-1, with 10 bases that match TRBD2. The CDR3 is made up of 14 amino acids. V shed 5 bases, J shed 5 bases, and the junction held 3 bases outside the gene matches. CDR1 is ENHRY, CDR2 SYGVKD, per germline. The CDR3 here is CAISTSGNDNEQFF. DNA of the CDR3: TGTGCCATCAGTACTAGCGGGAATGACAATGAGCAGTTCTTC.

This chain links TRBV7-3 with TRBJ1-2; unclear D gene. The germline V gene has CDR1 SGHTA and CDR2 FQGTGA. CDR3 size: 14 residues. Trimming took off 0 bases at V and 8 bases at J, with 13 bases between the two ends. CDR3 region: CASSLTRSGEGYTF. CDR3 sequence (DNA): TGTGCCAGCAGCTTAACGAGGTCCGGTGAGGGCTACACCTTC.

This chain links TRBV6-6 with TRBJ1-1; 8 nucleotides line up with TRBD1. The V segment lost 5 bases and the J segment 1 base; nucleotides outside the gene matches: 3. The germline V gene has CDR1 MNHNY and CDR2 SVGAGI (reference sequence). CDR3 length equals 14 residues. CDR3 nucleotide sequence: TGTGCCAGCAGTACAGGGACAGGGAACACTGAAGCTTTCTTT. It codes for CASSTGTGNTEAFF.

The V and J genes are TRBV9 and TRBJ1-3; D remains ambiguous. Germline lookup yields CDR1 SGDLS and CDR2 YYNGEE. Trimming removed 4 bases from V and 4 bases from J, with 6 bases in between. The CDR3 is 12 amino acids. The CDR3: CASSSQGNTIYF. CDR3 nucleotide sequence: TGTGCCAGCAGCTCGCAGGGAAACACCATATATTTT.

This clone was seen a single time. The V gene is TRBV18, the J gene TRBJ2-6; D gene ambiguous. Germline V gene data show CDR1 as KGHSH and CDR2 as LQKENI. The germline V and J ends were trimmed by 1 base and 4 bases, with 8 bases remaining between them. The CDR3 loop spans 15 amino acids. The CDR3 here is CASSPRAPGANVLTF. The CDR3 region has the DNA TGTGCCAGCTCACCACGGGCGCCGGGGGCCAACGTCCTGACTTTC.

The chain has TRBV7-9 and TRBJ2-3; 8 nucleotides line up with TRBD2. The CDR3 consists of 14 residues. The J segment lost 6 bases and the V segment lost 6 bases, leaving 8 bases of the junction unmatched. Per germline, CDR1 SEHNR and CDR2 FQNEAQ (reference sequence). CDR3 protein: CASSRSPSGDTQYF. For the CDR3, the DNA is TGTGCCAGCAGTCGAAGCCCTAGCGGGGATACGCAGTATTTT.

This chain links TRBV23-1 with TRBJ2-3; D perhaps matches TRBD2 (6 bases). TRBV23-1 is sorted into the ORF group, with uncertain function. V gave up 0 bases and J gave up 2 bases, with 6 bases separating them. This CDR3 region has 14 residues. CDR3 residues: CASSQSGLTDTQYF. The CDR3 DNA sequence: TGCGCCAGCAGTCAATCGGGACTCACAGATACGCAGTATTTT.

The chain combines TRBV11-3 with TRBJ1-1; D is possibly TRBD1 (6 bases). Germline V gene sequence: CDR1 SGHNT, CDR2 YENEEA. This CDR3 has 14 residues. Trimming shortened V by 4 bases and J by 3 bases, and 12 bases separated the two germline ends. The CDR3 sequence: CASSSKGGDTEAFF. The CDR3 DNA reads as TGTGCCAGCAGCTCCAAGGGGGGGGACACTGAAGCTTTCTTT.